These 28 T cell receptor beta chains came from one sample sequenced in a study of blood T cell repertoires in COVID-19. Data came from immunoSEQ multiplex PCR; TCRdb stores just in-frame clones and leaves some out. The sample yields under 150,000 clones, roughly 88% seen once. Sequencing was done on a sample of peripheral blood. All receptors derive from a human donor in a cohort sampled during active COVID-19.

The chain has TRBV9 and TRBJ2-1; no definite D call. CDR3 length: 13 amino acids. Germline CDR1 is SGDLS and CDR2 is YYNGEE. Trimming removed 4 bases at V and 3 bases at J, with 8 bases between. Here the CDR3 reads CASSPSLYNEQFF. The DNA of the CDR3 is TGTGCCAGCAGCCCCAGTCTCTACAATGAGCAGTTCTTC. The entire variable domain, with the rest obtained from reference TRBV9 and TRBJ2-1, is as follows: DSGVTQTPKHLITATGQRVTLRCSPRSGDLSVYWYQQSLDQGLQFLIQYYNGEERAKGNILERFSAQQFPDLHSELNLSSLELGDSALYFCASSPSLYNEQFFGPGTRLTVL.

This clone appeared a few times. V is TRBV10-1 and J is TRBJ1-6, with D possibly TRBD1 on 5 matching bases. CDR1 WNHNN and CDR2 SYGVQD come from the germline V gene (reference sequence). The CDR3 has 14 residues. Trimming pared 8 bases from V and 8 bases from J, leaving 16 bases between. Here the CDR3 reads CASPTRKGDSPLHF. CDR3 nucleotide sequence: TGCGCCAGCCCTACTCGGAAAGGGGATTCACCCCTCCACTTT.

The chain combines TRBV19 with TRBJ2-5; possible D gene TRBD1, 5 bases. The CDR3 covers 17 residues. Between the trimmed V and J ends, which lost 1 base and 5 bases, there was a span of 20 bases. Germline V gene lookup returns CDR1 LNHDA and CDR2 SQIVND (reference sequence). The CDR3: CASSIGGRVGVAETQYF. The CDR3 nucleotides are TGTGCCAGTAGTATAGGGGGAAGGGTAGGGGTCGCGGAGACCCAGTACTTC.

The CDR3 DNA reads TGCAGCGGCAGACACATCTTCAACACTGAAGCTTTCTTT. It yields the protein CSGRHIFNTEAFF. The chain links TRBV29-1 to TRBJ1-1, with unresolved D. Germline-derived CDR1 and CDR2 are SQVTM and ANQGSEA. This CDR3 is 13 amino acids long. V gave up 7 bases and J gave up 2 bases, with 14 bases separating them. Supplemented by reference TRBV29-1 and TRBJ1-1, the full variable domain reads SAVISQKPSRDICQRGTSLTIQCQVDSQVTMMFWYRQQPGQSLTLIATANQGSEATYESGFVIDKFPISRPNLTFSTLTVSNMSPEDSSIYLCSGRHIFNTEAFFGQGTRLTVV.

The rearrangement links TRBV19 to TRBJ2-7; 7 bases line up with TRBD1. CDR3 length equals 14 residues. Germline assignment: CDR1 LNHDA and CDR2 SQIVND (reference sequence). Unmatched junction bases numbered 3, after V lost 4 bases and J lost 0 bases. The CDR3 reads CASSTQGSSYEQYF. DNA of the CDR3: TGTGCCAGTAGTACACAGGGGAGCTCCTACGAGCAGTACTTC.

V and J are TRBV5-1 and TRBJ2-5, with 7 nucleotides matching TRBD1. The length of the CDR3 is 14 residues. V shed 4 bases and J 1 base; nucleotides not matched to a gene: 4. Germline-derived CDR1 and CDR2 are SGHRS and YFSETQ. The CDR3 loop reads CASSPDRVQETQYF. In nucleotides, the CDR3 is TGCGCCAGCAGCCCAGACAGGGTCCAAGAGACCCAGTACTTC.

The chain uses TRBV6-6 and TRBJ1-2, with 9 positions matching TRBD1. The trim removed 5 bases at V and 2 bases at J, leaving 3 bases unmatched. Germline V gene lookup returns CDR1 MNHNY and CDR2 SVGAGI (reference sequence). The CDR3 is made up of 14 amino acids. The CDR3 DNA reads TGTGCCAGCAGTCCGACAGGGGGGAACTATGGCTACACCTTC. It is translated as CASSPTGGNYGYTF.

The chain couples TRBV19 to TRBJ2-7; TRBD2 matches 13 bases. CDR3 length: 15 residues. V lost 5 bases to trimming and J lost 6 bases; unmatched junction nucleotides: 7. Germline V gene sequence: CDR1 LNHDA, CDR2 SQIVND (reference sequence). CDR3 sequence reads: CASSLGTSGASEQYF. Written as DNA, the CDR3 is TGTGCCAGTAGTCTCGGGACTAGCGGGGCTAGCGAGCAGTACTTC.

This chain joins TRBV6-5 and TRBJ2-1; the D gene is possibly TRBD2 (5 bases). The ends were cut back, 3 bases at V and 4 bases at J, with 13 bases in the middle. The CDR3 extends over 15 amino acids. The germline gives CDR1 MNHEY, CDR2 SVGAGI. The CDR3 protein is CASSYTGVGYNEQFF. For the CDR3, the DNA is TGTGCCAGCAGTTATACCGGGGTAGGGTACAATGAGCAGTTCTTC.

The chain links TRBV4-3 to TRBJ2-1; 13 nucleotides agree with TRBD2. Germline V gene data show CDR1 as LGHNA and CDR2 as YSLEER. With V trimmed by 0 bases and J by 7 bases, 3 bases remained unmatched. This CDR3 comprises 16 residues. In DNA, the CDR3 is TGCGCCAGCAGCCAAGATCAGGGACTAGCGGGGAATGAGCAGTTCTTC. Translation gives CASSQDQGLAGNEQFF.

This clone has only one observation. V gene TRBV7-6 combines with J gene TRBJ2-7, with D perhaps TRBD1 (6 bases). Judging by the DNA end, TRBJ2-5 fits better; the J call may be wrong. The CDR3 is made up of 12 amino acids. Germline lookup yields CDR1 SGHVS and CDR2 FNYEAQ. The CDR3 bases are TGTGCCAGCAGCTTAGCGACAGGGACCCAGTACTTC. It yields the protein CASSLATGTQYF.

There are a few counts of this clone. The CDR3 DNA is TGTGCCAGTAGCCCACAGGTAGGCACCTACGAGCAGTACTTC. This translates into CASSPQVGTYEQYF. This rearrangement joins TRBV19 to TRBJ2-7; weak D call: TRBD1 (5 bases). V lost 6 bases and J lost 2, with 14 bases in between. From germline, CDR1 is LNHDA and CDR2 SQIVND (reference sequence). This CDR3 has 14 residues.

The V and J genes are TRBV19 and TRBJ1-2; 8 positions agree with TRBD1. The CDR3 length is 16 residues. Germline V gene lookup returns CDR1 LNHDA and CDR2 SQIVND (reference sequence). The CDR3 sequence is CGLSRQGLRPNYGYTF. In DNA form, the CDR3 reads TGTGGGCTATCTAGACAGGGGCTCCGTCCTAACTATGGCTACACCTTC.

This clone appeared a single time. The chain is built from TRBV19 and TRBJ1-5; D may be TRBD1 (6 bases). With 8 bases removed from V and 2 bases from J, the gap between germline ends came to 19 bases. Germline V gene sequence: CDR1 LNHDA, CDR2 SQIVND (reference sequence). The CDR3 is 16 residues long. DNA of the CDR3: TGTGCCAGTTCCCGAGAGGGGGTTGGGGGCAATCAGCCCCAGCATTTT. It specifies CASSREGVGGNQPQHF.

The chain uses TRBV5-6 and TRBJ2-3, with D uncertain. The V end lost 0 bases, the J end lost 0 bases, and 8 bases lay between the germline ends. The CDR3 loop spans 15 amino acids. The germline V gene has CDR1 SGHDT and CDR2 YYEEEE. The CDR3, as DNA: TGTGCCAGCAGCTTGGCCAGGAAAAGCACAGATACGCAGTATTTT. Residues: CASSLARKSTDTQYF.

This chain uses TRBV5-1 with TRBJ2-7; the match to TRBD1 covers 12 bases. Germline CDR1 reads SGHRS; CDR2 reads YFSETQ. The junction had 4 bases not matched to a gene; V was cut back by 0 bases and J by 6 bases. This CDR3 has 15 amino acids. The CDR3 nucleotides read TGCGCCAGCAGCTTGGCTGGGACAGGGGGCGTCGAGCAGTACTTC. It is translated as CASSLAGTGGVEQYF.

The V and J genes are TRBV6-6 and TRBJ2-1; 7 bases are a match to TRBD2. Germline V lookup: CDR1 MNHNY, CDR2 SVGAGI (reference sequence). The CDR3 length is 15 residues. After removal of 5 bases from V and 3 bases from J, the junction contained 7 bases not matched to a gene. CDR3: CASSQEAGYYNEQFF. The DNA for the CDR3 is TGTGCCAGCAGTCAAGAAGCGGGGTACTACAATGAGCAGTTCTTC.

The count of this clone is one. This chain connects TRBV7-9 to TRBJ2-4; the D gene is possibly TRBD2 (5 bases). This CDR3 spans 14 amino acids. The germline gives CDR1 SEHNR, CDR2 FQNEAQ (reference sequence). The germline V and J ends were trimmed by 2 bases and 7 bases, with 12 bases remaining between them. CDR3: CASSLSHTGNIQYF. The CDR3 region has the DNA TGTGCCAGCAGCTTAAGCCATACGGGGAACATTCAGTACTTC.

The chain has TRBV19 and TRBJ1-5; 7 bases agree with TRBD1. The germline V gene has CDR1 LNHDA and CDR2 SQIVND (reference sequence). The junction had 5 bases not matched to a gene; V was cut back by 11 bases and J by 4 bases. The CDR3 is 12 amino acids. Written as DNA, the CDR3 is TGTGCCGGGAGGACAGGTAATCAGCCCCAGCATTTT. Translating gives CAGRTGNQPQHF.

The chain uses TRBV30 and TRBJ1-1; D ambiguous. V lost 7 bases to trimming and J lost 0 bases, with 15 bases between them. The CDR3 loop spans 14 amino acids. Germline V gene lookup returns CDR1 GTSNPN and CDR2 SVGIG (reference sequence). The CDR3 region has the DNA TGTGCCTCCTACCCCGGGGATTTGAACACTGAAGCTTTCTTT. It encodes CASYPGDLNTEAFF.

The V call is TRBV19, the J call TRBJ2-1; the D is unclear. The CDR3 contains 18 residues. The germline CDR1 and CDR2 sequences are LNHDA and SQIVND (reference sequence). V was shortened by 0 bases and J by 2 bases, with 17 bases between the two germline ends. The CDR3 spells CASSIDLLGSLTYNEQFF. The CDR3 DNA reads TGTGCCAGTAGTATAGATCTATTGGGCAGCCTAACCTACAATGAGCAGTTCTTC.

The chain is built from TRBV5-1 and TRBJ1-6, with D unclear. This CDR3 region has 12 residues. Germline V gene sequence: CDR1 SGHRS, CDR2 YFSETQ. The V end lost 0 bases, the J end lost 10 bases, and 5 bases lay between the germline ends. The CDR3, as DNA: TGCGCCAGCAGCTTGGGAGCCTCACCCCTCCACTTT. As protein: CASSLGASPLHF.

The chain couples TRBV15 to TRBJ1-5; D unclear. This CDR3 has 13 amino acids. Germline V gene sequence: CDR1 LNHNV, CDR2 YYDKDF (reference sequence). V lost 5 bases and J lost 6, with 11 bases in between. The CDR3 nucleotides are TGTGCCACCAGCCACCGGTCCGGTCAGCCCCAGCATTTT. Its protein is CATSHRSGQPQHF.

This clone has a handful of counts. The chain links TRBV7-9 to TRBJ1-4; a possible D gene is TRBD1 (5 bases). This CDR3 spans 14 amino acids. CDR1 is SEHNR and CDR2 is FQNEAQ in the germline V gene (reference sequence). Trimming removed 5 bases at V and 5 bases at J, with 12 bases between. CDR3 sequence: CASSPPTANEKLFF. The CDR3 DNA reads as TGTGCCAGCAGCCCTCCGACAGCGAATGAAAAACTGTTTTTT.

In DNA form, the CDR3 reads TGTGCCAGCAGCTTTAACCGGGACACCTACGAGCAGTACTTC. Translation gives CASSFNRDTYEQYF. V usage is TRBV7-9 and J usage is TRBJ2-7; D perhaps matches TRBD1 (6 bases). The V and J ends lost 3 bases and 2 bases respectively, with 11 bases between them. Germline V gene data show CDR1 as SEHNR and CDR2 as FQNEAQ (reference sequence). CDR3 length equals 14 residues. Looking up the rest from reference TRBV7-9 and TRBJ2-7 gives the full variable domain: DTGVSQNPRHKITKRGQNVTFRCDPISEHNRLYWYRQTLGQGPEFLTYFQNEAQLEKSRLLSDRFSAERPKGSFSTLEIQRTEQGDSAMYLCASSFNRDTYEQYFGPGTRLTVT.

The J gene is TRBJ1-1, the V gene TRBV7-2, with D possibly TRBD1 on 5 matching bases. V lost 0 bases to trimming and J lost 4 bases, with 12 bases between them. This CDR3 is built from 15 residues. The germline gives CDR1 SGHTA, CDR2 FQGNSA. The CDR3 DNA sequence: TGTGCCAGCAGCTTAGCGCCGGGCAGGGCCACTGAAGCTTTCTTT. Its protein is CASSLAPGRATEAFF.

This rearrangement joins TRBV5-4 to TRBJ1-2, with a tentative D call TRBD1 (6 bases). The CDR3 is 14 amino acids. Germline-derived CDR1 and CDR2 are SGHNT and YYREEE (reference sequence). V was trimmed by 1 base and J by 4 bases, leaving 11 bases between them. The CDR3 spells CASSLKTGLYGYTF. CDR3 nucleotides: TGTGCCAGCAGCTTGAAAACAGGGCTCTATGGCTACACCTTC.

This chain links TRBV29-1 with TRBJ2-1, with TRBD1 as a possible D gene (5 bases). The germline V gene encodes CDR1 SQVTM and CDR2 ANQGSEA. The CDR3 covers 15 residues. V was pared by 6 bases and J by 0 bases, with 15 bases between. CDR3 protein: CSVAPRARSYNEQFF. The CDR3 coding sequence is TGCAGCGTGGCCCCCAGGGCCCGCTCCTACAATGAGCAGTTCTTC.